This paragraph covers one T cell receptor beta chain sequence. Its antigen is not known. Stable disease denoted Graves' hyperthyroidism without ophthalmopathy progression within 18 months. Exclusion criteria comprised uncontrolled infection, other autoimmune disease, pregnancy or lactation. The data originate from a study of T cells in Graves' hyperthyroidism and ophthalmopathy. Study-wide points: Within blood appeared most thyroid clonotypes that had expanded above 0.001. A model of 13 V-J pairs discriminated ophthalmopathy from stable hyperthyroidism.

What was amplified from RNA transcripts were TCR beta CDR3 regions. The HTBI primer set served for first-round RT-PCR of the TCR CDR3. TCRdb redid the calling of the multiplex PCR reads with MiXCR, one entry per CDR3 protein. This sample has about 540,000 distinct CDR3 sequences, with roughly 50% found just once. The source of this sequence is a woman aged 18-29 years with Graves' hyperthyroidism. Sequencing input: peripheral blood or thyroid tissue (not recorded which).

The CDR3: CASSHHKTGALNNEQFF. CDR3 DNA: TGTGCCAGCAGCCACCACAAGACAGGGGCCCTAAACAATGAGCAGTTCTTC. The chain joins TRBV7-2 to TRBJ2-1, with TRBD1 identical over 8 bases. The CDR3 contains 17 residues. Trimming took 5 bases from V and 5 from J; bases not matched to a gene: 14. Germline loops: CDR1 SGHTA, CDR2 FQGNSA.